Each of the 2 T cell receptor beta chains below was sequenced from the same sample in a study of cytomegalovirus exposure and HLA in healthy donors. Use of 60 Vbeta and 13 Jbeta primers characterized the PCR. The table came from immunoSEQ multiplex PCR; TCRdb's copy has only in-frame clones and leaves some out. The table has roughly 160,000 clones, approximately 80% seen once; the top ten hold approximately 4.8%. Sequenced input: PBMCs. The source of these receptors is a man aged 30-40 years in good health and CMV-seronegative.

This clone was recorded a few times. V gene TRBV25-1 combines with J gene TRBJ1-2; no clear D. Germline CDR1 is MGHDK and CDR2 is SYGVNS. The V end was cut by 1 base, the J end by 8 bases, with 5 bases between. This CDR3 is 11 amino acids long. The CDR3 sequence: CASSESLGYTF. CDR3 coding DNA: TGTGCCAGCAGTGAATCTCTCGGCTACACCTTC.

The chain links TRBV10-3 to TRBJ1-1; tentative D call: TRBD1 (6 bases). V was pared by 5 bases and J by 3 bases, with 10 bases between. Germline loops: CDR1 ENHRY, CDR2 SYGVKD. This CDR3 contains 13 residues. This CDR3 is CAISQGRDTEAFF. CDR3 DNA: TGTGCCATCAGTCAGGGGCGGGACACTGAAGCTTTCTTT.